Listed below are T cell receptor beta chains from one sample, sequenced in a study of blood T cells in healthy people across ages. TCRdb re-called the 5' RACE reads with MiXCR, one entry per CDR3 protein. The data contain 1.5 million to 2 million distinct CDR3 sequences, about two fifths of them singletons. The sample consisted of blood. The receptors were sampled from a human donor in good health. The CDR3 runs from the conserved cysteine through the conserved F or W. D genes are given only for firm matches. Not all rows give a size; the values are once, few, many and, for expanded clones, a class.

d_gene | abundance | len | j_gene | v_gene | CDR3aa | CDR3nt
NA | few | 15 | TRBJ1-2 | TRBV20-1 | CSARDISSRSYGYTF | TGCAGTGCTAGAGATATTAGCTCCCGGAGCTATGGCTACACCTTC
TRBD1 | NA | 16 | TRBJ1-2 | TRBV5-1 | CASSLGDREANYGYTF | TGCGCCAGCAGCTTGGGGGACAGGGAAGCAAACTATGGCTACACCTTC
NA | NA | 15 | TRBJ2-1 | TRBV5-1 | CASSPGEGGYNEQFF | TGCGCCAGCAGCCCCGGAGAGGGGGGTTACAATGAGCAGTTCTTC
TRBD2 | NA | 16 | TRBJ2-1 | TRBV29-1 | CSARPFRAGGHNEQFF | TGCAGCGCCCGTCCGTTCCGGGCGGGGGGGCACAATGAGCAGTTCTTC
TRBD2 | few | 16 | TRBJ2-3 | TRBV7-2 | CASSPTLRGYSDTQYF | TGTGCCAGCAGCCCCACCCTGCGGGGGTACTCAGATACGCAGTATTTT
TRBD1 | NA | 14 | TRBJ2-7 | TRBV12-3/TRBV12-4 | CASSLTDRAYEQYF | TGTGCCAGCAGTTTAACAGACAGGGCCTACGAGCAGTACTTC
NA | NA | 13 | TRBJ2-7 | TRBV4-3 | CASMIGLAYEQYF | TGCGCCAGCATGATAGGGCTGGCCTACGAGCAGTACTTC
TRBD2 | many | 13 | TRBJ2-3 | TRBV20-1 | CSALTGGADTQYF | TGCAGCGCCCTAACGGGGGGGGCTGATACGCAGTATTTT
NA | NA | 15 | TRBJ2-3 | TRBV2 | CASSDQLALTDTQYF | TGTGCCAGCAGTGACCAACTCGCCCTCACAGATACGCAGTATTTT
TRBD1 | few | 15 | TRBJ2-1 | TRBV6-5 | CASSYSGTGVNEQFF | TGTGCCAGCAGTTACTCTGGGACAGGGGTAAATGAGCAGTTCTTC
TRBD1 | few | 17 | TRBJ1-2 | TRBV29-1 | CSVEVGLGQGGNYGYTF | TGCAGCGTTGAAGTGGGCCTAGGACAGGGGGGTAACTATGGCTACACCTTC
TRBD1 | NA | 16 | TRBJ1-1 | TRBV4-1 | CASQGVTDRGFLEAFF | TGCGCCAGCCAGGGCGTAACCGACAGGGGATTCCTTGAAGCTTTCTTT
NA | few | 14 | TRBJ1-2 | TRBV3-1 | CASSQVARMGGYTF | TGTGCCAGCAGCCAAGTCGCGAGGATGGGAGGCTACACCTTC
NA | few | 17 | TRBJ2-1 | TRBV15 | CATSRDLEPSSYNEQFF | TGTGCCACCAGCAGAGATCTGGAGCCAAGCTCCTACAATGAGCAGTTCTTC
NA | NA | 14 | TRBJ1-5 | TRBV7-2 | CASSLWVQDQPQHF | TGTGCCAGCAGCTTATGGGTACAGGATCAGCCCCAGCATTTT
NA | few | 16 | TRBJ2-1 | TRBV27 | CASSTRARRDYNEQFF | TGTGCCAGCAGTACTCGGGCCCGGAGGGACTACAATGAGCAGTTCTTC
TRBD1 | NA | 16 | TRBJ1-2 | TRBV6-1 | CASSAHRGGQGMGYTF | TGTGCCAGCAGTGCCCACAGAGGGGGACAGGGAATGGGCTACACCTTC
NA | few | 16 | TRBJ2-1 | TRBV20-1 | CSASSWGHYEPNEQFF | TGCAGTGCTAGTTCTTGGGGACACTACGAACCCAATGAGCAGTTCTTC
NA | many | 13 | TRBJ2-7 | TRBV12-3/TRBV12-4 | CASSLTGPYEQYF | TGCGCCAGCAGCCTAACAGGTCCCTACGAGCAGTACTTC
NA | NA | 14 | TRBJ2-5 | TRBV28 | CASYSRGGIGTQYF | TGTGCCAGCTACAGCAGGGGTGGGATCGGGACCCAGTACTTC
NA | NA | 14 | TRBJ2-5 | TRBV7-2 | CASSLKAVQETQYF | TGTGCCAGCAGCTTGAAAGCGGTTCAAGAGACCCAGTACTTC
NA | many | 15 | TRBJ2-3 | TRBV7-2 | CASSLVFGSTDTQYF | TGTGCCAGCAGCTTAGTATTCGGGAGCACAGATACGCAGTATTTT
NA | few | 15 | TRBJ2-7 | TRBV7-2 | CASSFGGRPTYEQYF | TGTGCCAGCAGCTTCGGGGGGCGACCAACCTACGAGCAGTACTTC
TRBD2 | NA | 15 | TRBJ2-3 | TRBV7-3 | CASSTSGGGLGTQYF | TGTGCCAGCAGCACCTCCGGGGGGGGATTGGGTACGCAGTATTTT
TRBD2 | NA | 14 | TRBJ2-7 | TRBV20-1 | CSATLRRGGFEQYF | TGCAGTGCCACACTAAGGCGGGGGGGCTTCGAGCAGTACTTC
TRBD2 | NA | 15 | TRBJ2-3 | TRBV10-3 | CAIRGGTSGVDTQYF | TGTGCCATCAGGGGGGGGACTAGCGGCGTGGATACGCAGTATTTT
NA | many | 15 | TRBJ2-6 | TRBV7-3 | CASSPRNSGANVLTF | TGTGCCAGCAGCCCCAGAAACTCTGGGGCCAACGTCCTGACTTTC
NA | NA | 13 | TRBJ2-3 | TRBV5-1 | CASSYIPRDTQYF | TGCGCCAGCAGCTACATACCACGAGATACGCAGTATTTT
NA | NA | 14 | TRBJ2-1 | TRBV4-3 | CASSQDFRGDEQFF | TGCGCCAGCAGCCAAGATTTTAGGGGTGATGAGCAGTTCTTC
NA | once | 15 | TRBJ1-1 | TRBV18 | CASSPGGGTDTEAFF | TGTGCCAGCTCACCCGGGGGGGGCACGGACACTGAAGCTTTCTTT
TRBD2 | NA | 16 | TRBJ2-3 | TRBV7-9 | CASSLLGTSLTDTQYF | TGTGCCAGCAGCTTACTTGGGACTAGCCTCACAGATACGCAGTATTTT